This TCR beta chain derives from a study of graft-versus-host responses after intestinal transplantation. Concerning this clone: Its antigen remains unknown.

The protocol was immunoSEQ multiplex PCR, while the TCRdb copy is restricted to in-frame clones and leaves out a portion. Of 95,000 to 150,000 clones listed, approximately 96% were seen once; the top ten hold more than 2.5%. V lost 8 bases to trimming and J lost 3 bases; unmatched junction nucleotides: 8. The CDR3 spans 15 residues. Germline CDR1 is SNHLY and CDR2 is FYNNEI. This TCR was sampled from a human donor who received an intestinal transplant. This chain joins TRBV2 and TRBJ2-1, with 9 bases identical to TRBD2. This specimen was unstimulated CD8+ T cells sorted from spleen or lymph node cells, taken before intestinal transplant. CDR3 nucleotide sequence: TGTGCCAGCGGGAAGGGACTAGCAAACTACAATGAGCAGTTCTTC. Its translation: CASGKGLANYNEQFF.